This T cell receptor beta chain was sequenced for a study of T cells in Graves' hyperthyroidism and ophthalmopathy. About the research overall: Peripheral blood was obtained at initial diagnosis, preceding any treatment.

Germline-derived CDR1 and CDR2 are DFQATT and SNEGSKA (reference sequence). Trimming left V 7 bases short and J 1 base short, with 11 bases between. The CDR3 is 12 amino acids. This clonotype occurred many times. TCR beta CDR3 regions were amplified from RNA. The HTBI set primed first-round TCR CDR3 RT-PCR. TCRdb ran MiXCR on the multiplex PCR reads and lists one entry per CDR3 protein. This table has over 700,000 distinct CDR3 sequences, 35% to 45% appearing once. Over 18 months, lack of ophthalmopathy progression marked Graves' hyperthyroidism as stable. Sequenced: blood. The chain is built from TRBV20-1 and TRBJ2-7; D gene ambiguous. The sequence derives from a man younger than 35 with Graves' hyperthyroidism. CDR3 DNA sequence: TGCAGTGGAGAGAGTAGTTCCTACGAGCAGTACTTC. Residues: CSGESSSYEQYF.